This T cell receptor beta chain stems from a study of blood T cell repertoires in COVID-19. Study-level background: Whether acute or convalescent, the COVID-19 samples came from the United States, Italy and Spain. PBMCs, B-cell-depleted T cells, or T cells were the source of the cDNA or gDNA that made up the material.

The CDR3 runs to 13 residues. The ends were cut back, 8 bases at V and 0 bases at J, with 11 bases in the middle. CDR1 ENHRY and CDR2 SYGVKD come from the germline V gene. Per the original methods: For nucleated cells, counts were estimated from reference gene primer amplification. Data came from immunoSEQ multiplex PCR; TCRdb stores just in-frame clones and leaves some out. That table furnishes V, J and clone size, whereas the DNA furnished D and trimming. The table includes some 200,000 clones, 90% to 95% detected once. What was sequenced was peripheral blood. The rearrangement links TRBV10-3 to TRBJ2-7; D is perhaps TRBD2 (6 bases). This receptor was obtained from a man younger than 45 with acute or convalescent COVID-19. CDR3 sequence (DNA): TGTGCCATCCGGGTCGGGAGCTCCTACGAGCAGTACTTC. Translated, it gives CAIRVGSSYEQYF.